These T cell receptor beta chains were read from a single sample in a study of shared clonotypes between healthy human individuals. Assay: immunoSEQ multiplex PCR; the TCRdb copy retains only in-frame clones and omits some. This sample carries 2 million to 2.5 million clones, 85% to 95% of them seen once, and the ten largest clones take roughly 0.34%. The sample taken for sequencing was naive CD4+ T cells from PBMCs. The receptors come from a man between 18 and 35 years old in good health. Some clones in this sample may be carry-over from other donors' samples. The CDR3 runs from the conserved cysteine through the conserved F or W. The order of the fields is clone size, V gene, J gene, D gene, CDR3 DNA, CDR3 protein. The D gene is left open where the match is weak. Not every row has a clone size; where given, it reads once, few, many or a size class.

clone_size: -
v_call: TRBV28
j_call: TRBJ2-5
d_call: -
cdr3_nt: TGTGCCAGCAGCGTTATGCAGGGGGGGGTGGAGACCCAGTACTTC
cdr3_aa: CASSVMQGGVETQYF

clone_size: -
v_call: TRBV10-3
j_call: TRBJ1-5
d_call: -
cdr3_nt: TGTGCCATCAGTGAGTCGGCAGGGAGAGGTCAGCCCCAGCATTTT
cdr3_aa: CAISESAGRGQPQHF

clone_size: -
v_call: TRBV14
j_call: TRBJ2-1
d_call: TRBD2
cdr3_nt: TGTGCCAGCAGCCAGCCGGGACTAGCGGGAGTAAATGAGCAGTTCTTC
cdr3_aa: CASSQPGLAGVNEQFF

clone_size: -
v_call: TRBV5-1
j_call: TRBJ1-4
d_call: -
cdr3_nt: TGCGCCAGCAGTGAGCTGACAACTAATGAAAAACTGTTTTTT
cdr3_aa: CASSELTTNEKLFF

clone_size: -
v_call: TRBV7-8
j_call: TRBJ2-7
d_call: TRBD2
cdr3_nt: TGTGCCAGCAGCTCTGAACCGGGACTAGCGGGTCCAATCTACGAGCAGTACTTC
cdr3_aa: CASSSEPGLAGPIYEQYF

clone_size: -
v_call: TRBV18
j_call: TRBJ2-7
d_call: TRBD2
cdr3_nt: TGTGCCAGCTATTCCGGGACTAGCGGGAGCTCCTACGAGCAGTACTTC
cdr3_aa: CASYSGTSGSSYEQYF

clone_size: -
v_call: TRBV28
j_call: TRBJ1-4
d_call: TRBD1
cdr3_nt: TGTGCCAGCAGTTTATCAGGGGGCAAGGATGAAAAACTGTTTTTT
cdr3_aa: CASSLSGGKDEKLFF

clone_size: -
v_call: TRBV6-5
j_call: TRBJ1-2
d_call: -
cdr3_nt: TGTGCCAGCAGTGACGCGGGTATAAACACCTTC
cdr3_aa: CASSDAGINTF

clone_size: -
v_call: TRBV6-1
j_call: TRBJ2-7
d_call: -
cdr3_nt: TGTGCCAGCAGTGGGGACACCCCAAGCTTTTACGAGCAGTACTTC
cdr3_aa: CASSGDTPSFYEQYF

clone_size: once
v_call: TRBV19
j_call: TRBJ1-5
d_call: -
cdr3_nt: TGTGCCAGTAGTGTAGGGCCCTCGAGGAATCAGCCCCAGCATTTT
cdr3_aa: CASSVGPSRNQPQHF

clone_size: -
v_call: TRBV5-1
j_call: TRBJ2-1
d_call: -
cdr3_nt: TGCGCCAGCAGCTTGGATAGCAGAAACAATGAGCAGTTCTTC
cdr3_aa: CASSLDSRNNEQFF

clone_size: -
v_call: TRBV7-2
j_call: TRBJ1-3
d_call: TRBD1
cdr3_nt: TGTGCCAGCAGCTTAAGGGGGACAGGGTTAGGAAACACCATATATTTT
cdr3_aa: CASSLRGTGLGNTIYF

clone_size: once
v_call: TRBV29-1
j_call: TRBJ1-3
d_call: -
cdr3_nt: TGCAGCGTTGAAGATGGGAGGGGACCTGGAAACACCATATATTTT
cdr3_aa: CSVEDGRGPGNTIYF

clone_size: once
v_call: TRBV2
j_call: TRBJ1-1
d_call: TRBD1
cdr3_nt: TGTGCCAGCAGTGAACAGGGGGGGACCACTGAAGCTTTCTTT
cdr3_aa: CASSEQGGTTEAFF

clone_size: -
v_call: TRBV5-1
j_call: TRBJ2-7
d_call: TRBD1
cdr3_nt: TGCGCCAGCAGCGGCAGTGTGAGGGACAGGATGAACGAGCAGTACTTC
cdr3_aa: CASSGSVRDRMNEQYF

clone_size: -
v_call: TRBV9
j_call: TRBJ2-5
d_call: TRBD2
cdr3_nt: TGTGCCAGCAGCTGGACTAGCGGGACCGGAGAGACCCAGTACTTC
cdr3_aa: CASSWTSGTGETQYF

clone_size: -
v_call: TRBV6-1
j_call: TRBJ1-2
d_call: TRBD1
cdr3_nt: TGTGCCAGCAGTGAACACAGGGGGACGAACTATGGCTACACCTTC
cdr3_aa: CASSEHRGTNYGYTF

clone_size: -
v_call: TRBV15
j_call: TRBJ1-3
d_call: -
cdr3_nt: TGTGCCACCAGACAAATGGTCTCTGGAAACACCATATATTTT
cdr3_aa: CATRQMVSGNTIYF

clone_size: -
v_call: TRBV5-1
j_call: TRBJ2-5
d_call: -
cdr3_nt: TGCGCCAGCAGCTTGGTTACAACGCAAGAGACCCAGTACTTC
cdr3_aa: CASSLVTTQETQYF

clone_size: -
v_call: TRBV7-7
j_call: TRBJ2-1
d_call: TRBD2
cdr3_nt: TGTGCCAGCAGCTTCCAAGCGGGAGTTTTGGGCGAGCAGTTCTTC
cdr3_aa: CASSFQAGVLGEQFF

clone_size: once
v_call: TRBV9
j_call: TRBJ2-3
d_call: TRBD2
cdr3_nt: TGTGCCAGCAGCGTCGAACCGAGCGGGAGAGGCGCAGATACGCAGTATTTT
cdr3_aa: CASSVEPSGRGADTQYF

clone_size: -
v_call: TRBV7-8
j_call: TRBJ2-7
d_call: TRBD1
cdr3_nt: TGTGCCAGCAGCTTCGGGACAGGTGGTCTAGTGCAGTACTTC
cdr3_aa: CASSFGTGGLVQYF

clone_size: few
v_call: TRBV5-1
j_call: TRBJ2-2
d_call: TRBD2
cdr3_nt: TGCGCCAGCAGCTTGTGGTACGGGAGGGCCGCCGGGGAGCTGTTTTTT
cdr3_aa: CASSLWYGRAAGELFF

clone_size: -
v_call: TRBV7-9
j_call: TRBJ2-3
d_call: -
cdr3_nt: TGTGCCAGCAGCTTATCGGGTTCTTGGGGCGGAGTACGCACAGATACGCAGTATTTT
cdr3_aa: CASSLSGSWGGVRTDTQYF

clone_size: -
v_call: TRBV7-9
j_call: TRBJ1-1
d_call: -
cdr3_nt: TGTGCCAGCAGCTTATCCCTAAACACTGAAGCTTTCTTT
cdr3_aa: CASSLSLNTEAFF

clone_size: once
v_call: TRBV6-1
j_call: TRBJ1-2
d_call: -
cdr3_nt: TGTGCCAGCAGTGATTTGCGGCAGGTCTTTAATGGCTACACCTTC
cdr3_aa: CASSDLRQVFNGYTF

clone_size: -
v_call: TRBV18
j_call: TRBJ2-5
d_call: TRBD1
cdr3_nt: TGTGCCAGCTCACGGGACAGGGGGCAAGAGACCCAGTACTTC
cdr3_aa: CASSRDRGQETQYF

clone_size: -
v_call: TRBV2
j_call: TRBJ2-3
d_call: -
cdr3_nt: TGTGCCAGCAGACCGCCCAGCACAGATACGCAGTATTTT
cdr3_aa: CASRPPSTDTQYF

clone_size: few
v_call: TRBV28
j_call: TRBJ1-2
d_call: -
cdr3_nt: TGTGCCAGCAGTTTAGGGGGTGCGATCGGCTACACCTTC
cdr3_aa: CASSLGGAIGYTF

clone_size: -
v_call: TRBV5-4
j_call: TRBJ2-7
d_call: TRBD2
cdr3_nt: TGTGCCAGCAGCGCGGGATGGACTAGCGGAGGCTACGAGCAGTACTTC
cdr3_aa: CASSAGWTSGGYEQYF

clone_size: -
v_call: TRBV18
j_call: TRBJ2-3
d_call: -
cdr3_nt: TGTGCCAGCTCACCACAGGGGTCCCTTAGCACAGATACGCAGTATTTT
cdr3_aa: CASSPQGSLSTDTQYF

clone_size: -
v_call: TRBV5-1
j_call: TRBJ1-3
d_call: -
cdr3_nt: TGCGCCAGCAGCTTGGGGCTGGCTAGCTCTGGAAACACCATATATTTT
cdr3_aa: CASSLGLASSGNTIYF

clone_size: -
v_call: TRBV10-3
j_call: TRBJ1-1
d_call: -
cdr3_nt: TGTGCCATCTCAGATAGGGCTGGGAACACTGAAGCTTTCTTT
cdr3_aa: CAISDRAGNTEAFF

clone_size: -
v_call: TRBV7-9
j_call: TRBJ2-1
d_call: -
cdr3_nt: TGTGCCAGCAGCTTGGACTACCGAGTTAACAATGAGCAGTTCTTC
cdr3_aa: CASSLDYRVNNEQFF

clone_size: -
v_call: TRBV27
j_call: TRBJ1-1
d_call: -
cdr3_nt: TGTGCCAGCAGTGTCGGACAGAAGAACACTGAAGCTTTCTTT
cdr3_aa: CASSVGQKNTEAFF

clone_size: -
v_call: TRBV18
j_call: TRBJ2-3
d_call: -
cdr3_nt: TGTGCCAGCTCACCACCGGAGGTGGCGCAGTATTTT
cdr3_aa: CASSPPEVAQYF

clone_size: -
v_call: TRBV5-6
j_call: TRBJ1-2
d_call: TRBD1
cdr3_nt: TGTGCCAGCAGGGGGACAGGGCGCTTCTATGGCTACACCTTC
cdr3_aa: CASRGTGRFYGYTF

clone_size: -
v_call: TRBV9
j_call: TRBJ2-7
d_call: TRBD2
cdr3_nt: TGTGCCAGCAGCGCGACTAGCGGACAAACCTACGAGCAGTACTTC
cdr3_aa: CASSATSGQTYEQYF

clone_size: -
v_call: TRBV29-1
j_call: TRBJ2-5
d_call: -
cdr3_nt: TGCAGCGCTTTGGGGGGCGGAGAGACCCAGTACTTC
cdr3_aa: CSALGGGETQYF

clone_size: -
v_call: TRBV4-1
j_call: TRBJ2-7
d_call: -
cdr3_nt: TGCGCCAGCAGCCAAGCGTTGGTAGGGACCACCTACGAGCAGTACTTC
cdr3_aa: CASSQALVGTTYEQYF

clone_size: -
v_call: TRBV29-1
j_call: TRBJ2-1
d_call: TRBD1
cdr3_nt: TGCAGCGTTGACGTGACAGGGGGCGATGAGCAGTTCTTC
cdr3_aa: CSVDVTGGDEQFF

clone_size: -
v_call: TRBV5-1
j_call: TRBJ2-5
d_call: -
cdr3_nt: TGCGCCAGCAGCTTGGCCGGTTCTCCAGAAGAGACCCAGTACTTC
cdr3_aa: CASSLAGSPEETQYF

clone_size: -
v_call: TRBV11-3
j_call: TRBJ2-1
d_call: TRBD2
cdr3_nt: TGTGCCAGCAGCCCCGGACTAGCGGGAGTAGGGAATGAGCAGTTCTTC
cdr3_aa: CASSPGLAGVGNEQFF

clone_size: -
v_call: TRBV7-2
j_call: TRBJ1-1
d_call: -
cdr3_nt: TGTGCCAGCAGCTCCCACCGGACGTACACTGAAGCTTTCTTT
cdr3_aa: CASSSHRTYTEAFF

clone_size: -
v_call: TRBV7-2
j_call: TRBJ2-7
d_call: TRBD1
cdr3_nt: TGTGCCAGCAGCCGGACAGGGAGGTCCTACGAGCAGTACTTC
cdr3_aa: CASSRTGRSYEQYF

clone_size: -
v_call: TRBV7-7
j_call: TRBJ1-1
d_call: -
cdr3_nt: TGTGCCAGCAGCCAGGACAGGAACACTGAAGCTTTCTTT
cdr3_aa: CASSQDRNTEAFF

clone_size: -
v_call: TRBV18
j_call: TRBJ1-4
d_call: TRBD1
cdr3_nt: TGTGCCAGCTCACTTTTACGACAGGGCTCTAATGAAAAACTGTTTTTT
cdr3_aa: CASSLLRQGSNEKLFF

clone_size: -
v_call: TRBV5-1
j_call: TRBJ2-3
d_call: -
cdr3_nt: TGCGCCAGCAGCCCCGATAACACAGATACGCAGTATTTT
cdr3_aa: CASSPDNTDTQYF

clone_size: -
v_call: TRBV27
j_call: TRBJ1-5
d_call: TRBD1
cdr3_nt: TGTGCCAGCAGTCCCCTCCCGGGACAGACAGATCAGCCCCAGCATTTT
cdr3_aa: CASSPLPGQTDQPQHF

clone_size: -
v_call: TRBV2
j_call: TRBJ1-1
d_call: -
cdr3_nt: TGTGCCAGCAGTACCCCGGGGAACACTGAAGCTTTCTTT
cdr3_aa: CASSTPGNTEAFF

clone_size: -
v_call: TRBV6-6
j_call: TRBJ2-5
d_call: -
cdr3_nt: TGTGCCAGCAGCCCCCGGGGCGGGGAAGAGACCCAGTACTTC
cdr3_aa: CASSPRGGEETQYF

clone_size: -
v_call: TRBV28
j_call: TRBJ2-6
d_call: -
cdr3_nt: TGTGCCAGCAGCCCAGGTGTGGCGGGGGCCAACGTCCTGACTTTC
cdr3_aa: CASSPGVAGANVLTF

clone_size: -
v_call: TRBV5-4
j_call: TRBJ2-7
d_call: -
cdr3_nt: TGTGCCAGCAGCTTGAGAGAGTGGCAGGGCTACGAGCAGTACTTC
cdr3_aa: CASSLREWQGYEQYF

clone_size: -
v_call: TRBV11-3
j_call: TRBJ1-1
d_call: -
cdr3_nt: TGTGCCAGCAGCTTGGGACGGGAGAACACTGAAGCTTTCTTT
cdr3_aa: CASSLGRENTEAFF